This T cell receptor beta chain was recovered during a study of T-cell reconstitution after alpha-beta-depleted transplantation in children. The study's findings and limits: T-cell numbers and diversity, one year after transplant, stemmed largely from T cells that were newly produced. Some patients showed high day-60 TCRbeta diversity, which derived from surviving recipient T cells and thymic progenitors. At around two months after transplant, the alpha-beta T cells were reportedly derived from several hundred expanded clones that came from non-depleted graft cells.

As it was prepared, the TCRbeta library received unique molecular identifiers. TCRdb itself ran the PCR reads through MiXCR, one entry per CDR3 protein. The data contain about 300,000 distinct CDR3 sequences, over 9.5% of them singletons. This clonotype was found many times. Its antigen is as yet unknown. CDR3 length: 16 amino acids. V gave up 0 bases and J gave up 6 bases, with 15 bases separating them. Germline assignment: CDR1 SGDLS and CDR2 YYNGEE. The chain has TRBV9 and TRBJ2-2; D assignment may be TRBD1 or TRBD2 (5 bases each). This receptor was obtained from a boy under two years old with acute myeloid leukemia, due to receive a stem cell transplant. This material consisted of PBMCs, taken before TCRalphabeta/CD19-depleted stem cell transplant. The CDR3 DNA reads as TGTGCCAGCAGCGTAGGGGACCACACCGGATCCGGGGAGCTGTTTTTT. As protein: CASSVGDHTGSGELFF.